This T cell receptor beta chain was captured by sequencing in a study of early T cells in non-severe SARS-CoV-2 infection. This clonotype was detected ten times or more. In TCRdb, the 5' RACE reads were re-called with MiXCR into one record per CDR3 protein. Among tens of thousands of distinct CDR3 sequences listed, around 20% were seen once. Looked up from germline, CDR1 is SGDLS and CDR2 is YYNGEE. The V and J ends lost 0 bases and 1 base respectively, with 7 bases between them. The CDR3 consists of 14 residues. The sequence was collected from an adult who was a healthcare worker with PCR-confirmed SARS-CoV-2 infection or an uninfected control (not recorded which). This sequence joins TRBV9 and TRBJ1-1, with D hard to call. The sample consisted of whole blood, taken at baseline. The CDR3: CASSVVWTNTEAFF. The CDR3 DNA is TGTGCCAGCAGCGTAGTGTGGACGAACACTGAAGCTTTCTTT.